This TCR beta chain comes out of a study of CD8 T cells in ankylosing spondylitis (dated by TCRdb to the late 2010s). A note on the overall study: T cell receptor beta repertoires were profiled in healthy donors and ankylosing spondylitis patients so that disease-linked TCR variants could be found. The full study cohort was made up of about 24 ankylosing spondylitis patients and 108 healthy donors. Peripheral blood was sampled, and synovial fluid was also collected from ankylosing spondylitis patients.

General study outcomes and caveats: The disease-linked clones were reported to be significantly enriched in matched synovial fluid samples from ankylosing spondylitis patients. A CD8+ phenotype was shown by the disease-linked clones, which were found at relatively low frequencies in peripheral blood. Some of the motif variants had been reported before in the synovial fluid and blood of reactive arthritis patients, a finding that suggests common disease-initiation mechanisms. Blood from ankylosing spondylitis patients appeared to be characterized by a TCR beta motif composed of under 10 highly homologous amino acid variants.

The CDR3 covers 15 residues, taking in both the cysteine and the phenylalanine. Of the read, only the CDR3 DNA is kept; its 45 bases are in frame from base 1. The junction carries 16 bases between V and J, which are trimmed by 5 bases and 4 bases respectively. The germline V gene sets CDR1 to MGHDK and CDR2 to SYGVNS. As to this clonotype: It lacks a known antigen. No base quality information exists; no much larger clone differs at one position.

The sequencing machine was an Illumina HiSeq 2500. Quantitative 5'-RACE with molecular barcodes was the method used to prepare the TCR beta libraries. The published analysis was carried out like this. A new computational method, built on a probabilistic model of VDJ rearrangement, was used to identify disease-linked TCR variants. Using fastp at Q25 and MiXCR, TCRdb reprocessed the public reads and kept productive beta chains. Entries are consolidated by CDR3 protein sequence, retaining the most common genes and DNA. These V and J calls derive from TCRdb rather than the authors' analysis. The sample table shows about 89,000 distinct CDR3 sequences, and roughly 30% are seen once. The ten largest clones add up to about 60% of the sample.

The chain is encoded by TRBV25-1 joined to TRBJ2-3, with TRBD1 perhaps the D gene, on 5 matching bases. The sequence derives from a male donor with ankylosing spondylitis or in good health (not recorded which). The sample was blood, either unsorted or a sorted T cell fraction (not recorded which). The CDR3 in this case is CASSSSLQGSDTQYF. The DNA is TGTGCCAGCAGTAGCTCACTTCAGGGTTCAGATACGCAGTATTTT.